The T cell receptor (beta chain) described here comes from a study of diagnostic markers for celiac disease (dated by TCRdb to 2019 to 2021). Going by frequency, this clonotype is medium-sized (0.01 to 0.1%); no count is logged. It has no known antigen specificity. The instrument given in TCRdb is Illumina MiSeq. TCRdb reprocessed the reads, so every CDR3 protein sequence counts as one entry and DNA is not shown. This sample's table lists roughly 3,500 distinct CDR3 sequences. The leading ten clones occupy 9% to 10% of the sample. The origin of this receptor is a human donor. This table probably holds off-target reads from a library built for another chain. Sequencing was performed on either unsorted cells or a sorted T cell fraction (not recorded which).

The CDR3 protein: CASTGGRGTEAFF. The V gene is TRBV10-2 and the J gene is TRBJ1-1; without DNA, the TCRdb call of TRBD1 cannot be checked. Measured from the cysteine to the phenylalanine, the CDR3 is 13 residues long. No DNA appears here. Based on the germline V gene, the CDR1 and CDR2 sequences are WSHSY and SAAADI.